A selection of T cell receptor beta chains follows, all from one sample in a study of shared clonotypes between healthy human individuals. TCRdb's copy holds only in-frame clones and misses some; the assay was immunoSEQ multiplex PCR. The data contain roughly 2,500,000 clones, 80% to 95% of them singletons. What was sequenced was naive CD4+ T cells from PBMCs. Source of these receptors: a man younger than 35 in good health. Some clones in this sample may be carry-over from other donors' samples. Both conserved end residues are part of each CDR3. The D gene is left open where the match is weak. Expanded clones get a size class; other rows say once, few or many, or leave the size out.

d_call | j_call | clone_size | v_call | cdr3_nt | cdr3_aa
NA | TRBJ2-7 | NA | TRBV5-1 | TGCGCCAGCAGCAAAAACGCAGTATACGAGCAGTACTTC | CASSKNAVYEQYF
TRBD1 | TRBJ1-1 | NA | TRBV5-1 | TGCGCCAGCAAAACCGGGACAGGGGGCACTGAAGCTTTCTTT | CASKTGTGGTEAFF
NA | TRBJ2-2 | few | TRBV19 | TGTGCCAGTAGCAGGGGATGGAACACCGGGGAGCTGTTTTTT | CASSRGWNTGELFF
NA | TRBJ1-1 | NA | TRBV7-3 | TGTGCCAGCAGTTTAAATCCGGGAAGTGAAGCTTTCTTT | CASSLNPGSEAFF
NA | TRBJ2-5 | NA | TRBV5-1 | TGCGCCAGCAGCAGGGGTGGGAACCAAGAGACCCAGTACTTC | CASSRGGNQETQYF
TRBD2 | TRBJ2-1 | NA | TRBV7-9 | TGTGCCAGCAGCTTAGTGGCGGGAGGGCTCAATGAGCAGTTCTTC | CASSLVAGGLNEQFF
TRBD1 | TRBJ1-2 | NA | TRBV5-6 | TGTGCCAGCAGCGTAGGAATGGGACAGGGGGTAGGCTACACCTTC | CASSVGMGQGVGYTF
TRBD1 | TRBJ2-1 | once | TRBV12-5 | TGTGCTAGTGGGACAGGGCTCTCCTACAATGAGCAGTTCTTC | CASGTGLSYNEQFF
NA | TRBJ2-1 | NA | TRBV5-1 | TGCGCCAGCGCCGGAGGGCGGGACAGAAATGAGCAGTTCTTC | CASAGGRDRNEQFF
NA | TRBJ2-5 | NA | TRBV5-1 | TGCGCCAGCAGATACCACACAGAAGAGACCCAGTACTTC | CASRYHTEETQYF
NA | TRBJ2-7 | NA | TRBV6-4 | TGTGCCAGCAGTGTGGACTCATCCTACGAGCAGTACTTC | CASSVDSSYEQYF
NA | TRBJ1-5 | few | TRBV30 | TGTGCCTGGAGAGCAGGAGTCAGCAATCAGCCCCAGCATTTT | CAWRAGVSNQPQHF
NA | TRBJ1-5 | NA | TRBV6-1 | TGTGCCAGCACTGCCGACAGAAGTGGCAATCAGCCCCAGCATTTT | CASTADRSGNQPQHF
NA | TRBJ1-2 | NA | TRBV10-3 | TGTGCCATCAGTGAGTCGGGGACACATCTCTTACCTTTC | CAISESGTHLLPF
NA | TRBJ1-2 | NA | TRBV19 | TGTGCCAGTAGTAGGCCCCGGGCCCCCAACTATGGCTACACCTTC | CASSRPRAPNYGYTF
NA | TRBJ2-1 | NA | TRBV5-1 | TGCGCCAGCAGCTTTGAGGGCACTTCCTACAATGAGCAGTTCTTC | CASSFEGTSYNEQFF
TRBD2 | TRBJ2-1 | NA | TRBV5-4 | TGTGCCAGCAGCTCCGCCGGGACTAGCGGGAGCCCCTACAATGAGCAGTTCTTC | CASSSAGTSGSPYNEQFF
NA | TRBJ2-7 | NA | TRBV28 | TGTGCCAGCAGCCCGGGACTCGGCGGGCGGGAGCAGTACTTC | CASSPGLGGREQYF
NA | TRBJ2-4 | NA | TRBV28 | TGTGCCAGCAGTTCCGGGACTGGTAAAAACATTCAGTACTTC | CASSSGTGKNIQYF
NA | TRBJ2-2 | NA | TRBV28 | TGTGCCAGCCTTAACTCGAACACCGGGGAGCTGTTTTTT | CASLNSNTGELFF
TRBD2 | TRBJ2-3 | NA | TRBV5-4 | TGTGCCAGCAGCTTGGGCGGGGGAAGCACAGATACGCAGTATTTT | CASSLGGGSTDTQYF